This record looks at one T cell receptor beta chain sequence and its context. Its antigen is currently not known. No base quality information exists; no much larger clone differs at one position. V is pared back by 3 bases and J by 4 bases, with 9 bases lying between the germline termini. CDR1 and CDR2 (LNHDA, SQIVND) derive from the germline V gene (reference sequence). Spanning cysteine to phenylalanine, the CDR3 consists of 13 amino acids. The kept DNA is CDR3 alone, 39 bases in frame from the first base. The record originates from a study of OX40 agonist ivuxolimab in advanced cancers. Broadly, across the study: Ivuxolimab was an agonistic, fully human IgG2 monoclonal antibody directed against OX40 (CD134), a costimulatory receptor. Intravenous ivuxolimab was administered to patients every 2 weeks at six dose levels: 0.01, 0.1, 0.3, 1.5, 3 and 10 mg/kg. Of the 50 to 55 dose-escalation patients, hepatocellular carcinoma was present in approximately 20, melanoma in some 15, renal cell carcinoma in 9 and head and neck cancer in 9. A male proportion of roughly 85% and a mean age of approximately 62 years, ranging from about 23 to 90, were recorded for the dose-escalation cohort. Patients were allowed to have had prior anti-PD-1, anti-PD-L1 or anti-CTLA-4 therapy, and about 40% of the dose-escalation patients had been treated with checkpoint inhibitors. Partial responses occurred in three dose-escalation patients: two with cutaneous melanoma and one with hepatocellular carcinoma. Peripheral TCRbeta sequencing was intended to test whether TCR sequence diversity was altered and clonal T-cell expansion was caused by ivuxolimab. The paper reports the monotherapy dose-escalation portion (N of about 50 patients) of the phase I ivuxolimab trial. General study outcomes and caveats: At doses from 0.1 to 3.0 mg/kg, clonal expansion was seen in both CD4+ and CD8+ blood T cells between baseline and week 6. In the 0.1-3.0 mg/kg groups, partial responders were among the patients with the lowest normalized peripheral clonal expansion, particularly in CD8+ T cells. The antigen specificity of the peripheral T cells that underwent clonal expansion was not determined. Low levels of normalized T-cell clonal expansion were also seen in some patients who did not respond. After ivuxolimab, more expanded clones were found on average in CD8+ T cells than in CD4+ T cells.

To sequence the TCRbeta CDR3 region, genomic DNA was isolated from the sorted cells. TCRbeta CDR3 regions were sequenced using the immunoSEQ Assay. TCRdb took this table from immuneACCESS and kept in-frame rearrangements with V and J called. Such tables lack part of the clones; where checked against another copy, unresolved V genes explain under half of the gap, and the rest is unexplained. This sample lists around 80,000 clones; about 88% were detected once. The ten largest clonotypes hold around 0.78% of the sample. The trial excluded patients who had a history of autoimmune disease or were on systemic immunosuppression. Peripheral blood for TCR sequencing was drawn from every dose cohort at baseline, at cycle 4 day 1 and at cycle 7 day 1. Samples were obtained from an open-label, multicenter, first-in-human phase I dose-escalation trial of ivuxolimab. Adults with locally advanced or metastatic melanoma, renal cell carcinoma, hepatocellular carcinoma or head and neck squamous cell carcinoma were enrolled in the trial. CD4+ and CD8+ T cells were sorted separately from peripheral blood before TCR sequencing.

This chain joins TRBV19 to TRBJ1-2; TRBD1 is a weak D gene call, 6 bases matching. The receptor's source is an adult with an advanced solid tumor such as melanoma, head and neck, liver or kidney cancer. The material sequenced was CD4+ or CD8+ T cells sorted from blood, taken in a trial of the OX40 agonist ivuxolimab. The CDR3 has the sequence CASSIDRPYGYTF. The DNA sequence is TGTGCCAGTAGTATTGACAGGCCCTATGGCTACACCTTC.